The sequence of this T cell receptor beta chain was determined in a study of cytotoxic CD8 clonotypes in ibrutinib-treated CLL. Study overall: After a median of around 70 months, 14 patients stayed remitted and approximately twelve progressed; responses had been partial in around 25 and complete in 2. Study-level points and caveats: Sample timing was unmatched between remission and later-progressing patients; lymph nodes unstudied. Clonality, elevated at ibrutinib response, dropped back toward baseline at progression.

Trimming shortened V by 6 bases and J by 3 bases, and 21 bases separated the two germline ends. This CDR3 has 17 amino acids. Germline values: CDR1 MDHEN, CDR2 SYDVKM. Repertoires were generated with immunoSEQ multiplex PCR, while TCRdb's copy carries only in-frame clones and drops some. The sample has under 35,000 clones, over 55% seen once. For this clone: Antigen unknown.

V and J are TRBV28 and TRBJ2-1; D not certain. This TCR came from a human donor with chronic lymphocytic leukemia. The material was PBMCs, obtained after 24 months of ibrutinib treatment. DNA of the CDR3: TGTGCCAGCAGAAATCAGGCTCCATCCGCCCTCTACAATGAGCAGTTCTTC. It codes for CASRNQAPSALYNEQFF.